This T cell receptor (beta chain) was documented in a study of T-cell memory formation after mild COVID-19. Whole-study context: In these data, TCR clusters were largely donor specific. Broader study findings: There were some responding clones in pre-infection memory, which suggested that cross-reactive memory had joined. Mainly in CM and EM were contracting CD4+ clones; CD8+ were in EMRA.

V lost 3 bases to trimming and J lost 5 bases; unmatched junction nucleotides: 5. The CDR3 has 14 residues. Per the germline V gene, CDR1 is MNHEY and CDR2 is SVGAGI. On this clonotype: Its antigen is as yet unknown.

Via MiXCR, TCRdb re-called the 5' RACE reads, giving one row per CDR3 protein. The sample includes hundreds of thousands of distinct CDR3 sequences, over 20% of them seen just once. Sequencing was carried out using PBMCs or a T cell subset sorted from them (not recorded which). This TCR derives from an adult woman who had mild COVID-19 (a few samples of this study predate the infection). Cell type and time point are not known. The chain employs TRBV6-5 and TRBJ2-5, with 8 bases identical to TRBD2. This CDR3 reads CASSYVAGRETQYF. CDR3 bases: TGTGCCAGCAGTTATGTAGCGGGACGGGAGACCCAGTACTTC.